This section outlines one TCR beta chain sequence together with its context. Its antigen is still unknown. The input lacks base qualities; no much larger clone sits a single base away. Collaborating institutions collected whole blood in K2EDTA tubes following their own protocols. For TCRbeta analysis, collaborators shipped samples in one of three forms: frozen whole blood, isolated PBMCs, or DNA extracted from either of those sample types. TCRbeta CDR3 regions were amplified from genomic DNA using the immunoSEQ Assay, a bias-controlled multiplex PCR. The source study handled its data this way. Within the assay, amplification of reference gene primers was used to estimate how many nucleated cells each sample contained. To quantify the absolute abundance of each unique TCRbeta CDR3 rearrangement, sequence reads were collapsed and filtered. Productive Simpson clonality was computed per sample as the square root of Simpson's diversity index over productive rearrangements. Not all clones reach the TCRdb copy of this immuneACCESS table, which keeps in-frame sequences only. Checked studies attribute under half of the gap to unresolved V genes and leave the rest unexplained. The DNA gave D and trimming, while V, J and clone size come from that table. In this sample the table shows around 97,000 clones, less than 90% of which occur a single time. 6.2% of the sample rests with the top ten.

The sample is drawn from a study of blood T cell repertoires in COVID-19 (TCRdb year 2020). Describing the broader study: Samples from collaborators originated in the United States, Italy and Spain and spanned both the acute and convalescent phases of COVID-19. Nearly every sample came with metadata listing a de-identified subject ID, COVID-19 status, age in years and sex. The material from the prospective study consisted of cDNA or gDNA derived from T cells, B-cell-depleted T cells, or PBMCs. Where available, HLA class I and class II types were obtained from metadata supplied by the sample provider rather than from assay-based typing. Samples came from the ongoing ImmuneRACE study (first 160 participants) plus 1,254 subjects from 6 global collaborators. The repertoires were released in a freely available public database meant as a resource for research on the immune response to SARS-CoV-2. Deeply sampled blood TCRbeta repertoires from subjects exposed to, actively infected with, or recovered from COVID-19 were included in the dataset.

V lost 7 bases and J lost 7 bases, and the count of bases not matched to a germline gene is 10. The CDR3 contains 13 residues, cysteine and phenylalanine counted. The entry retains the CDR3 DNA only, 39 bases that are in frame from base 1. CDR1 and CDR2 (SNHLY, FYNNEI) derive from the germline V gene. The research as a whole found: How much clinical and demographic metadata was included differed by source and by participant, and the metadata was provided uncurated.

The sequence is built from TRBV2 and TRBJ2-7; 7 of the junction bases match TRBD2. The source material was peripheral blood. This TCR was recovered from a human donor in a cohort sampled during active COVID-19. The DNA sequence is as follows: TGTGCCAGCATGGGAGGGCCTACGGGGGAGCAGTACTTC. Translated, this is CASMGGPTGEQYF.